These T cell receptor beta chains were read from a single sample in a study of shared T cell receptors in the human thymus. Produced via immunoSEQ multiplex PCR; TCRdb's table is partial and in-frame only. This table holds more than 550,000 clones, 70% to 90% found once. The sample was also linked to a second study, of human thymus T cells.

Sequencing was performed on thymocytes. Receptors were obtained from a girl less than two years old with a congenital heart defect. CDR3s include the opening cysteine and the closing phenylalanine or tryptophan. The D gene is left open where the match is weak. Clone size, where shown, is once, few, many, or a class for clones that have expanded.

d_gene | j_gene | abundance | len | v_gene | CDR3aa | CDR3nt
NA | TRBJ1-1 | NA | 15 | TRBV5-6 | CASSFGSPAATEAFF | TGTGCCAGCAGCTTCGGCTCCCCGGCGGCCACTGAAGCTTTCTTT
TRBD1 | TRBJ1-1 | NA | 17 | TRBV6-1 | CASSVGQGARSNTEAFF | TGTGCCAGCAGTGTGGGACAGGGGGCGCGGAGCAACACTGAAGCTTTCTTT
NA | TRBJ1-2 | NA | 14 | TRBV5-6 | CASSLNLVLYGYTF | TGTGCCAGCAGCCTGAATCTCGTACTCTATGGCTACACCTTC
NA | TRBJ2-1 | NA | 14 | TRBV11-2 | CASGRLGDYNEQFF | TGTGCCAGCGGACGACTAGGGGATTACAATGAGCAGTTCTTC
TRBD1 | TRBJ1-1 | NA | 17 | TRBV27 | CASSLKVTGEEDTEAFF | TGTGCCAGCAGTTTAAAGGTGACAGGGGAGGAGGACACTGAAGCTTTCTTT
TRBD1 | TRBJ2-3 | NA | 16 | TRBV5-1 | CASSPDRTGATDTQYF | TGCGCCAGCAGCCCAGACCGGACAGGGGCCACAGATACGCAGTATTTT
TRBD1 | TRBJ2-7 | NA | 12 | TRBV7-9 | CASTGGLGEQYF | TGTGCCTCGACAGGGGGCCTGGGCGAGCAGTACTTC
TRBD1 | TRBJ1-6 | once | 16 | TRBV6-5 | CASSYSIGTGNSPLHF | TGTGCCAGCAGTTACTCCATCGGGACAGGGAATTCACCCCTCCACTTT
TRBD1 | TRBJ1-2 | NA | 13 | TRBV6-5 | CASSGGQGDGYTF | TGTGCCAGCAGTGGGGGACAGGGAGATGGCTACACCTTC
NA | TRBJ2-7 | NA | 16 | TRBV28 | CASSFRYREPSYEQYF | TGTGCCAGCAGTTTCCGGTACAGGGAACCCTCCTACGAGCAGTACTTC
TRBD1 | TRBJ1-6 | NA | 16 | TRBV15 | CATSGRTGVLNSPLHF | TGTGCCACCAGCGGTAGGACAGGAGTTTTGAATTCACCCCTCCACTTT
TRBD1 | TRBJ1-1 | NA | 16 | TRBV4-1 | CASSQPDREKNTEAFF | TGCGCCAGCAGCCAACCCGACAGGGAGAAGAACACTGAAGCTTTCTTT
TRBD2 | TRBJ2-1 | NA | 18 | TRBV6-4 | CASSVVSLGGGGNNEQFF | TGTGCCAGCAGTGTCGTCAGCTTGGGCGGGGGGGGAAACAATGAGCAGTTCTTC
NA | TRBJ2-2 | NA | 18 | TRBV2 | CASSDFSGDGWVTGELFF | TGTGCCAGCAGTGACTTTTCGGGGGACGGATGGGTCACCGGGGAGCTGTTTTTT
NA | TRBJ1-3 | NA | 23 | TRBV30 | CAWSEVPLWPRCGPSFSGNTIYF | TGTGCCTGGAGTGAGGTCCCCCTTTGGCCCCGATGCGGTCCGAGTTTCTCTGGAAACACCATATATTTT
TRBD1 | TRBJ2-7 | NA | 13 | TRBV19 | CASRGTGSYEQYF | TGTGCCAGTAGAGGGACAGGGTCCTACGAGCAGTACTTC
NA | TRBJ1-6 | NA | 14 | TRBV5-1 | CASSPWTGSSPLHF | TGCGCCAGCAGCCCTTGGACCGGGAGTTCACCCCTCCACTTT
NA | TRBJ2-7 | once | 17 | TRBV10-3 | CAISDPGGARSSYEQYF | TGTGCCATCAGTGACCCCGGCGGGGCTCGGAGCTCCTACGAGCAGTACTTC
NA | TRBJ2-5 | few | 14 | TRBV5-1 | CASSGGLVQETQYF | TGCGCCAGCAGCGGAGGGTTGGTCCAAGAGACCCAGTACTTC
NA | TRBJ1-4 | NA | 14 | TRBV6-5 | CASKPQGGIEKLFF | TGTGCCAGCAAACCTCAGGGCGGTATTGAAAAACTGTTTTTT
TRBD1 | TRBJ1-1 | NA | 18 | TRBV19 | CASSTPSPRQGQYTEAFF | TGTGCCAGTAGTACACCAAGTCCGCGACAGGGTCAATACACTGAAGCTTTCTTT
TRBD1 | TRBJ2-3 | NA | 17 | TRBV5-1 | CASSLSAGGEVRDTQYF | TGCGCCAGCAGCTTGTCCGCAGGGGGCGAGGTCAGGGATACGCAGTATTTT
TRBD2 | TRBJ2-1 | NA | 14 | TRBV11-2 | CASSDAGTSNEQFF | TGTGCCAGCAGCGACGCCGGGACTAGCAATGAGCAGTTCTTC
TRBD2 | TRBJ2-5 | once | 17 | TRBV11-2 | CASSLDPGLAGKGTQYF | TGTGCCAGCAGCTTAGACCCGGGACTAGCGGGGAAAGGGACCCAGTACTTC
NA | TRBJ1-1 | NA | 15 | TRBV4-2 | CASSPPTGRCTEAFF | TGTGCCAGCAGCCCACCTACAGGGCGGTGCACTGAAGCTTTCTTT
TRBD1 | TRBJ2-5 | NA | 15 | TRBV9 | CASSEHRGRGETQYF | TGTGCCAGCAGCGAACACAGGGGGCGCGGGGAGACCCAGTACTTC
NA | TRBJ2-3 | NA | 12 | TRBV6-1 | CASSERGDTQYF | TGTGCCAGCAGTGAACGGGGAGATACGCAGTATTTT
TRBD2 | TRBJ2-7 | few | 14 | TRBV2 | CASSPGTRAYEQYF | TGTGCCAGCAGTCCCGGGACTAGGGCCTACGAGCAGTACTTC
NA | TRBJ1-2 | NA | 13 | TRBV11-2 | CASSFLTGYGYTF | TGTGCCAGCAGCTTTTTAACTGGCTATGGCTACACCTTC
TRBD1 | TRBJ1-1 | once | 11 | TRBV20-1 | CSARAGGSAFF | TGCAGTGCTAGGGCAGGGGGGTCAGCTTTCTTT
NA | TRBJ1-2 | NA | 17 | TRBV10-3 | CAISESRGRSTNYGYTF | TGTGCCATCAGTGAGTCAAGAGGGCGGTCCACTAACTATGGCTACACCTTC
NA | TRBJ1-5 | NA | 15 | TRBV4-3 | CASSQDWVTQGPQHF | TGCGCCAGCAGCCAAGATTGGGTGACGCAGGGGCCCCAGCATTTT
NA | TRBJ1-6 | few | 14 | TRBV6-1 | CASSERLRDSPLHF | TGTGCCAGCAGTGAACGTTTGAGGGATTCACCCCTCCACTTT
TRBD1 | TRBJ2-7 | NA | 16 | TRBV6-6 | CASSYIVGQGAYEQYF | TGTGCCAGCAGTTATATAGTGGGACAGGGGGCCTACGAGCAGTACTTC
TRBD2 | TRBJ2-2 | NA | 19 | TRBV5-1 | CASSVPGTSGGAGTGELFF | TGCGCCAGCAGCGTCCCCGGGACTAGCGGGGGGGCAGGAACCGGGGAGCTGTTTTTT
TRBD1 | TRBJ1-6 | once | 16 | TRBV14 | CASSMRTGAYNSPLHF | TGTGCCAGCAGCATGCGGACAGGAGCTTATAATTCACCCCTCCACTTT
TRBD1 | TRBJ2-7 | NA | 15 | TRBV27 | CASRLSQGAGYEQYF | TGTGCCAGCCGGCTCTCCCAGGGGGCTGGGTACGAGCAGTACTTC
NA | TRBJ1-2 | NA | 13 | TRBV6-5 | CATLAGEWDGYTF | TGTGCCACCCTTGCGGGGGAATGGGATGGCTACACCTTC
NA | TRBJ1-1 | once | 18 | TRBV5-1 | CASRPGRGRGDRYCRAFF | TGCGCCAGCAGACCCGGACGGGGCAGGGGTGACCGTTATTGTAGAGCTTTCTTT
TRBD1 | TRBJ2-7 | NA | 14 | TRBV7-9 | CASSLAPQGDEQYF | TGTGCCAGCAGCTTAGCCCCACAGGGGGACGAGCAGTACTTC
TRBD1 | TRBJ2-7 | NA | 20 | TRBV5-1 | CASKRDQTGGVLVPRREQYF | TGCGCCAGCAAACGGGATCAGACAGGGGGCGTTTTGGTACCCCGGAGGGAGCAGTACTTC
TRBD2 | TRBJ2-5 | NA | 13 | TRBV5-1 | CASSFAGDSTQYF | TGCGCCAGCAGCTTTGCGGGAGACAGCACCCAGTACTTC
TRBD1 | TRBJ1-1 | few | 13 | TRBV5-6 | CASSLTGGTEAFF | TGTGCCAGCAGCCTTACAGGGGGCACTGAAGCTTTCTTT
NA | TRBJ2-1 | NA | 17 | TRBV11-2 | CASSPTKGRSSYNEQFF | TGTGCCAGCAGCCCAACAAAGGGGCGGAGCTCCTACAATGAGCAGTTCTTC
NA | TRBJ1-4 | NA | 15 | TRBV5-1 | CASSPRPGRREKLFF | TGCGCCAGCAGCCCGAGGCCAGGGCGTCGTGAAAAACTGTTTTTT
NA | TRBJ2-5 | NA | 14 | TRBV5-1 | CASSLMRIQETQYF | TGCGCCAGCAGCTTGATGAGGATCCAAGAGACCCAGTACTTC
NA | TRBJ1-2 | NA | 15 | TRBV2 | CASSERITSGYGYTF | TGTGCCAGCAGTGAAAGGATAACCTCGGGATATGGCTACACCTTC
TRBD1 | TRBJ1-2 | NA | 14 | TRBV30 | CAWSRDRPNYGYTF | TGTGCCTGGAGTAGGGACAGACCTAACTATGGCTACACCTTC
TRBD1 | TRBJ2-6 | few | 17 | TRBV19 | CASSWDRATSGANVLTF | TGTGCCAGTAGTTGGGACAGGGCAACTTCTGGGGCCAACGTCCTGACTTTC
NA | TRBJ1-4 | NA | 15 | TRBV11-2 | CASSLFEGTDEKLFF | TGTGCCAGCAGCTTATTTGAGGGAACGGATGAAAAACTGTTTTTT
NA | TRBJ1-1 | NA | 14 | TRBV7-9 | CASRHLRMNTEAFF | TGTGCCAGCAGGCACCTGAGGATGAACACTGAAGCTTTCTTT
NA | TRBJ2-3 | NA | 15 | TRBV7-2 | CASSLGKAESDTQYF | TGTGCCAGCAGCTTAGGGAAAGCGGAATCAGATACGCAGTATTTT
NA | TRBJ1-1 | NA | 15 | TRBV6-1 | CASSDRLWGGTEAFF | TGTGCCAGCAGTGATCGGCTTTGGGGGGGCACTGAAGCTTTCTTT
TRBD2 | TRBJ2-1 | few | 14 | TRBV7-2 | CASSSAGGEVGQFF | TGTGCCAGCAGCTCAGCGGGGGGAGAGGTAGGGCAGTTCTTC